Included here is one T cell receptor beta chain sequence, with context. Method: immunoSEQ multiplex PCR; TCRdb's copy keeps in-frame clones and lacks some. The top ten hold roughly 2.9% of the sample, which has some 210,000 clones, about 86% seen once. The CDR3 covers 11 residues. The V end was cut by 7 bases, the J end by 3 bases, with 6 bases between. This entry comes from a study of blood T cell repertoires in COVID-19. Study-level background: COVID-19 samples, acute and convalescent, were from the United States, Italy and Spain.

Sequencing used peripheral blood. This chain uses TRBV12-3 or TRBV12-4 with TRBJ1-2; D is ambiguous. The receptor was derived from a man aged 45-65 years with active or convalescent COVID-19. For the CDR3, the DNA is TGTGCCAGCACCCGGGACTATGGCTACACCTTC. It translates to CASTRDYGYTF.